The 29 T cell receptor beta chains below all came from one sample that was sequenced in a study of molecular identifiers for immune sequencing clone quantification. TCRdb re-called the PCR reads through MiXCR, storing one row per CDR3 protein. The sample includes 490,000 or so distinct CDR3 sequences, around a fifth of them seen just once. Sequences were obtained from naive CD8+ T cells from blood, with Jurkat cell RNA spiked in. The subset: FACS-sorted CD8+CD4-CCR7+CD45RA+ naive T cells. Receptors were obtained from a human donor in good health. Some libraries in this study had Jurkat cell RNA spiked in.

V and J are TRBV30 and TRBJ1-6; 9 bases line up with TRBD1. V lost 3 bases, J lost 9 bases, and 9 bases stayed unmatched. The CDR3 is 15 amino acids. Germline lookup yields CDR1 GTSNPN and CDR2 SVGIG (reference sequence). DNA of the CDR3: TGTGCCTGGAGCCCGGGTGGGACAGGGCTTTCACCCCTCCACTTT. Translation: CAWSPGGTGLSPLHF.

Turning to this clonotype: One end of the junction varies from germline; a read error may be responsible. This chain uses TRBV7-9 with TRBJ2-1; D may match TRBD1 or TRBD2 (6 bases each). CDR3 length: 15 residues. Germline V lookup: CDR1 SEHNR, CDR2 FQNEAQ (reference sequence). The DNA of the CDR3 is TGTGCCAGCAGCCCCTGGGGGGCGTCCTACAATAAGCAGTTCTTC. Translation gives CASSPWGASYNKQFF.

V usage is TRBV7-2 and J usage is TRBJ2-1, with TRBD1 identical over 9 bases. CDR3 length: 17 residues. Germline CDR1 SGHTA, CDR2 FQGNSA. J gave up 1 base and V 11 bases, and 15 bases lay outside the gene matches. The CDR3 sequence is CALNPKTGQGSYNEQFF. CDR3 bases: TGTGCCCTAAATCCAAAAACCGGACAGGGGTCCTACAATGAGCAGTTCTTC.

Turning to this clonotype: A much more abundant neighbour one base away suggests this may be a read error. Because the CDR3 is missing its conserved closing phenylalanine or tryptophan, this is likely a read error. The chain has TRBV7-9 and TRBJ1-4; D unresolved. The germline V gene encodes CDR1 SEHNR and CDR2 FQNEAQ (reference sequence). V gave up 5 bases and J gave up 11 bases, with 12 bases separating them. The CDR3 sequence is 12 residues long. As DNA, the CDR3 is TGTGCCAGCAGCCCCCCCGTCCCCAAACTGTTTTCT. Translation: CASSPPVPKLFS.

This clonotype was picked up many times. The rearrangement joins TRBV5-1 to TRBJ1-1, with TRBD1 identical over 9 bases. CDR3 length: 16 residues. After removal of 2 bases from V and 3 bases from J, the junction contained 8 bases not matched to a gene. Per germline, CDR1 SGHRS and CDR2 YFSETQ. The DNA of the CDR3 is TGCGCCAGCAGCTTCCATGGGACAGGGAGGTACACTGAAGCTTTCTTT. Translated, it gives CASSFHGTGRYTEAFF.

The chain carries TRBV4-1 and TRBJ2-1; 12 bases fit TRBD2. The CDR3 covers 16 residues. The junction had 5 bases not matched to a gene; V was cut back by 0 bases and J by 8 bases. From germline, CDR1 is MGHRA and CDR2 YSYEKL. The CDR3 nucleotides read TGCGCCAGCAGCCAAGAGACTAGCGGGGGCTCGGATGAGCAGTTCTTC. Translation gives CASSQETSGGSDEQFF.

This clonotype was detected ten times or more. The rearrangement joins TRBV7-8 to TRBJ2-3, with TRBD2 matching over 13 bases. The CDR3 covers 14 residues. Unmatched junction bases numbered 2, after V lost 7 bases and J lost 4 bases. From germline, CDR1 is SGHVS and CDR2 FQNEAQ. This CDR3 reads CASILAGGADTQYF. For the CDR3, the DNA is TGTGCCAGCATACTAGCGGGGGGGGCAGATACGCAGTATTTT.

The chain combines TRBV6-1 with TRBJ1-1; no firm D call. The V gene lost 3 bases and the J gene lost 1 base, with 9 bases spanning the gap. Germline V gene sequence: CDR1 MNHNS, CDR2 SASEGT. This CDR3 has 14 residues. CDR3 DNA: TGTGCCAGCAGTGAGAGCGACGCGAACACTGAAGCTTTCTTT. It codes for CASSESDANTEAFF.

J is TRBJ2-7 and V is TRBV5-4, with D maybe TRBD1 (6 bases). V shed 6 bases and J shed 0 bases, with 10 bases lying between them. Per germline, CDR1 SGHNT and CDR2 YYREEE (reference sequence). The CDR3 spans 13 residues. CDR3 sequence reads: CASTQGSSYEQYF. The DNA for the CDR3 is TGTGCCAGCACTCAGGGGTCCTCCTACGAGCAGTACTTC.

With regard to this clonotype: A read error may account for a junction end that differs from germline. The CDR3 DNA follows: TGTGCCAGTACCCTGGGGACAGGGAACGCTGAAGCTTTCTTT. Translation: CASTLGTGNAEAFF. This chain connects TRBV19 to TRBJ1-1, with 9 bases fitting TRBD1. Germline V CDR1 and CDR2: LNHDA, SQIVND (reference sequence). This CDR3 is built from 14 residues.

Concerning this clonotype: Possible read error: a much larger clone is one base away. This chain links TRBV14 with TRBJ2-5; no definite D call. Trimming took off 0 bases at V and 4 bases at J, with 6 bases between the two ends. This CDR3 contains 13 residues. The germline CDR1 and CDR2 sequences are SGHDN and FVKESK. The CDR3: CASSQERAETQYF. The CDR3 region has the DNA TGTGCCAGCAGCCAAGAACGGGCAGAGACCCAGTACTTC. The full variable domain, rest sourced from reference TRBV14 and TRBJ2-5, is EAGVTQFPSHSVIEKGQTVTLRCDPISGHDNLYWYRRVMGKEIKFLLHFVKESKQDESGMPNNRFLAERTGGTYSTLKVQPAELEDSGVYFCASSQERAETQYFGPGTRLLVL.

This clonotype has just a few counts. This sequence joins TRBV21-1 and TRBJ1-1. TRBV21-1 is reported as a pseudogene. The CDR3 is 17 residues long. CDR3 nucleotide sequence: TGTGCCAGCAGCCCAAGTCGACCTCCCGGCATGAACACTGAAGCTTTCTTT. Protein product: CASSPSRPPGMNTEAFF.

This clonotype turned up a few times. This chain links TRBV24-1 with TRBJ1-5; D may be TRBD1 (5 bases). Trimming took 11 bases from V and 2 from J, leaving 9 bases between them. The CDR3 length is 12 residues. Germline assignment: CDR1 KGHDR and CDR2 SFDVKD. This chain's CDR3 is CASRECNQPQHF. CDR3 in DNA: TGTGCCAGCAGGGAGTGCAATCAGCCCCAGCATTTT.

In this sample, this clonotype turned up once. A much more abundant neighbour one base away suggests this may be a read error. The chain uses TRBV7-2 and TRBJ2-1; TRBD2 is a possible D gene (7 bases). CDR1 and CDR2 from the germline V gene are SGHTA and FQGNSA. The CDR3 extends over 16 amino acids. This CDR3 reads CASSPLGGGGYNEQLF. Here the CDR3 DNA reads TGTGCCAGCAGCCCATTGGGGGGCGGGGGCTACAATGAGCAGCTCTTC.

This clonotype was observed many times. This chain uses TRBV12-3 or TRBV12-4 with TRBJ2-2; TRBD1 matches 8 bases. With V trimmed by 1 base and J by 5 bases, 9 bases remained unmatched. The CDR3 has 17 amino acids. The CDR3: CASSLVAGQGLTGELFF. DNA of the CDR3: TGTGCCAGCAGTTTAGTAGCAGGACAGGGTTTGACCGGGGAGCTGTTTTTT.

This clonotype was recorded many times. The CDR3 nucleotides read TGCAGCGTTGAAGTGGGACACACTGAGGAGCAGTTCTTC. Translated, it gives CSVEVGHTEEQFF. The chain couples TRBV29-1 to TRBJ2-1; D may be TRBD1 (6 bases). The CDR3 is 13 residues long. V lost 1 base, J lost 10 bases, and 14 bases lay in between. CDR1 is SQVTM, CDR2 ANQGSEA, per germline.

This clonotype was recorded at least ten times. The CDR3 protein is CASSLGGIQETQYF. CDR3 DNA sequence: TGTGCCAGCAGCTTAGGTGGAATCCAAGAGACCCAGTACTTC. V and J are TRBV13 and TRBJ2-5, with D unresolved. Germline-derived CDR1 and CDR2 are PRHDT and FYEKMQ (reference sequence). The CDR3 sequence is 14 residues long. V lost 0 bases to trimming and J lost 1 base, with 6 bases between them. Based on the CDR3 plus reference TRBV13 and TRBJ2-5, the full variable domain is AAGVIQSPRHLIKEKRETATLKCYPIPRHDTVYWYQQGPGQDPQFLISFYEKMQSDKGSIPDRFSAQQFSDYHSELNMSSLELGDSALYFCASSLGGIQETQYFGPGTRLLVL.

The chain is built from TRBV7-9 and TRBJ2-3; TRBD2 aligns across 8 bases. V trimming: 5 bases; J trimming: 4 bases; junction bases outside the gene matches: 11. This CDR3 has 16 residues. Germline CDR1 and CDR2: SEHNR and FQNEAQ (reference sequence). This CDR3 reads CASSLPFRGGPDTQYF. CDR3 DNA: TGTGCCAGCAGCCTCCCCTTCCGGGGGGGCCCAGATACGCAGTATTTT.

With respect to this clonotype: It may be a read error: a sequence one base away is much more abundant. J is TRBJ2-3 and V is TRBV5-1, with D perhaps TRBD1 (6 bases). Trimming removed 2 bases from V and 2 bases from J, with 12 bases in between. Germline-derived CDR1 and CDR2 are SGHRS and YFSETQ. The CDR3 is 15 residues long. CDR3 DNA sequence: TGCGCCAGCAGCTTTTTCAGGGGAGACACAGATACGCAGTATTTT. Translation: CASSFFRGDTDTQYF.

In its sample, this clonotype was seen a few times. The chain joins TRBV12-3 or TRBV12-4 to TRBJ2-1; D not certain. The CDR3 length is 13 residues. Trimming took 5 bases from V and 6 from J, leaving 11 bases between them. The CDR3 coding sequence is TGTGCCAGCAGTCCTAACTGGAGCAATGAGCAGTTCTTC. The encoded protein is CASSPNWSNEQFF.

This clonotype was seen many times. J is TRBJ2-7 and V is TRBV11-2, with D unresolved. The CDR3 is 13 amino acids. V lost 1 base to trimming and J lost 5 bases, with 9 bases between them. Germline CDR1 reads SGHAT; CDR2 reads FQNNGV. CDR3 amino acids: CASSLAPADEQYF. DNA for the CDR3: TGTGCCAGCAGCTTAGCACCCGCCGACGAGCAGTACTTC. Full variable domain (missing parts from reference TRBV11-2 and TRBJ2-7): EAGVAQSPRYKIIEKRQSVAFWCNPISGHATLYWYQQILGQGPKLLIQFQNNGVVDDSQLPKDRFSAERLKGVDSTLKIQPAKLEDSAVYLCASSLAPADEQYFGPGTRLTVT.

V usage is TRBV20-1 and J usage is TRBJ2-1, with 7 bases that match TRBD1. Germline values: CDR1 DFQATT, CDR2 SNEGSKA (reference sequence). There are 15 residues in the CDR3. V shed 4 bases, J shed 0 bases, and the junction held 6 bases outside the gene matches. The CDR3, as DNA: TGCAGTGCTATACAGGGGACCTCCTCCTACAATGAGCAGTTCTTC. Translating gives CSAIQGTSSYNEQFF.

This clonotype occurred a few times. The V call is TRBV6-6, the J call TRBJ2-1; unclear D gene. V was shortened by 0 bases and J by 8 bases, with 11 bases between the two germline ends. The germline V gene encodes CDR1 MNHNY and CDR2 SVGAGI (reference sequence). This CDR3 has 14 amino acids. CDR3 bases: TGTGCCAGCAGTTACTCGAACCGGGCTGATGAGCAGTTCTTC. It yields the protein CASSYSNRADEQFF.

Comment on this clonotype: This may be a read error, as it is one base from a much larger clone. This chain joins TRBV9 and TRBJ2-2, with D tentatively TRBD1 or TRBD2 (5 bases each). This CDR3 spans 12 amino acids. The V gene's germline CDR1 is SGDLS and CDR2 YYNGEE. The CDR3 loop reads CASWDGTGEPFF. The CDR3, as DNA: TGTGCCAGCTGGGACGGAACCGGGGAGCCGTTTTTT.

The sample holds a few counts of this clonotype. The chain uses TRBV14 and TRBJ2-1; a possible D gene is TRBD2 (6 bases). Trimming took 3 bases from V and 0 from J, leaving 12 bases between them. Per the germline V gene, CDR1 is SGHDN and CDR2 is FVKESK. The CDR3 runs to 16 residues. Written as DNA, the CDR3 is TGTGCCAGCAGCCAGGAGGGACTTAGCTCCTACAATGAGCAGTTCTTC. This encodes CASSQEGLSSYNEQFF.

Many counts were recorded for this clonotype. V and J are TRBV13 and TRBJ2-3; D is uncertain. Germline loops: CDR1 PRHDT, CDR2 FYEKMQ (reference sequence). V dropped 7 bases and J dropped 2 bases, with 13 bases sitting between them. The CDR3 extends over 14 amino acids. The CDR3 spells CASTVAELTDTQYF. The CDR3 coding sequence is TGTGCCAGCACCGTGGCGGAGCTCACAGATACGCAGTATTTT.

This clonotype came up a few times. The chain carries TRBV2 and TRBJ2-1; D is possibly TRBD1 or TRBD2 (7 bases each). V was trimmed by 6 bases and J by 9 bases, leaving 18 bases between them. The CDR3 covers 14 residues. Germline V CDR1 and CDR2: SNHLY, FYNNEI. DNA for the CDR3: TGTGCCAGCAGAGAGCAGGGGGGGGTAGGTGAGCAGTTCTTC. This codes for CASREQGGVGEQFF.

In the case of this clonotype: This sequence may be a read error, since a much larger clone differs from it by one base. The chain links TRBV28 to TRBJ2-7, with D possibly TRBD2 on 5 matching bases. Germline assignment: CDR1 MDHEN and CDR2 SYDVKM. Trimming shortened V by 11 bases and J by 3 bases, and 8 bases separated the two germline ends. This CDR3 has 10 amino acids. CDR3 bases: TGTGCCGCCGGGGACTACGAGCAGTACTTC. This sequence encodes CAAGDYEQYF. The entire variable domain, with the rest obtained from reference TRBV28 and TRBJ2-7, is as follows: DVKVTQSSRYLVKRTGEKVFLECVQDMDHENMFWYRQDPGLGLRLIYFSYDVKMKEKGDIPEGYSVSREKKERFSLILESASTNQTSMYLCAAGDYEQYFGPGTRLTVT.

The chain is built from TRBV4-3 and TRBJ2-7; 8 positions agree with TRBD1. J was trimmed by 4 bases and V by 0 bases; bases with no gene match: 11. There are 17 residues in the CDR3. The germline V gene encodes CDR1 LGHNA and CDR2 YSLEER. The CDR3 here is CASSQDRGLVRAYEQYF. The CDR3 DNA is TGCGCCAGCAGCCAAGACAGGGGGCTGGTGAGGGCTTACGAGCAGTACTTC.